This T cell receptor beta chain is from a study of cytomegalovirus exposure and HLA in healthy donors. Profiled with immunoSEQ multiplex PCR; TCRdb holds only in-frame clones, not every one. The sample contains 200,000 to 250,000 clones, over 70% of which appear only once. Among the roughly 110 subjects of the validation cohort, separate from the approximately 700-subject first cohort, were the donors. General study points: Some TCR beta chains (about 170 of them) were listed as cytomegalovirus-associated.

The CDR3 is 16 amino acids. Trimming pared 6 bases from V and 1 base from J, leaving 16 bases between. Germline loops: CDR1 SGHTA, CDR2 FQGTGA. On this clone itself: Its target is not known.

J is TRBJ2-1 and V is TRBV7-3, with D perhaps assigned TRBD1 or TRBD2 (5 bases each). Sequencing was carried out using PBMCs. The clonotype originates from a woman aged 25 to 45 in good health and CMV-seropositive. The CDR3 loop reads CASSKGDRLSYNEQFF. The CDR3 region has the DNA TGTGCCAGCAGTAAAGGGGACCGCCTATCCTACAATGAGCAGTTCTTC.